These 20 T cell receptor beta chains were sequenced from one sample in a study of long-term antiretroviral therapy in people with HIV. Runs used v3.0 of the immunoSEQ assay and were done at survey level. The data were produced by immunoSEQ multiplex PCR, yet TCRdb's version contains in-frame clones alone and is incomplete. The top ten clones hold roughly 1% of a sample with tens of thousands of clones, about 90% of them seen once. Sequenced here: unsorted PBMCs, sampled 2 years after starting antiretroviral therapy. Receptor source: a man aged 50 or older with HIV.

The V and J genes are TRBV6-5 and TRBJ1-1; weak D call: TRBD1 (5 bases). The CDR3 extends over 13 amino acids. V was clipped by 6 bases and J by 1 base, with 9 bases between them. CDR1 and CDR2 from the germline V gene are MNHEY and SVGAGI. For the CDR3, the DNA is TGTGCCAGCAGCCTACAGGAGAACACTGAAGCTTTCTTT. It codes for CASSLQENTEAFF.

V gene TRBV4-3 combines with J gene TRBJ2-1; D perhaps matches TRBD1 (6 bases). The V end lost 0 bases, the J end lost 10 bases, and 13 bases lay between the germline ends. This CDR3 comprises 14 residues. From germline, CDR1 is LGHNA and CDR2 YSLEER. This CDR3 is CASSQDLGAREQFF. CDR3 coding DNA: TGCGCCAGCAGCCAAGATTTGGGGGCCCGGGAGCAGTTCTTC.

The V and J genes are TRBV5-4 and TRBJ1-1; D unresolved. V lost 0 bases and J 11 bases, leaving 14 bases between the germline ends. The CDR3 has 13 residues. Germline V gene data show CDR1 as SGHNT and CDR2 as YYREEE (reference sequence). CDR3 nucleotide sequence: TGTGCCAGCAGCTTGGCCTCGGGGTTCGGGGCTTTCTTT. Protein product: CASSLASGFGAFF.

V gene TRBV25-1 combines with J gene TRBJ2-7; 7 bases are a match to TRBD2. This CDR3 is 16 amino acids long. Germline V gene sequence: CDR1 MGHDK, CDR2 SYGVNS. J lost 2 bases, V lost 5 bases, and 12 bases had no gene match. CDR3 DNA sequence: TGTGCCAGCAGTCCCCGGGGGGAAGGGAACCCCTACGAGCAGTACTTC. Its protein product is CASSPRGEGNPYEQYF.

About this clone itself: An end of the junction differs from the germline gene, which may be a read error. CDR3: CAWRASGEPYF. The CDR3 DNA follows: TGTGCCTGGAGGGCCTCCGGGGAGCCGTACTTC. This chain links TRBV30 with TRBJ2-7; weak D call: TRBD2 (5 bases). Germline loops: CDR1 GTSNPN, CDR2 SVGIG (reference sequence). The CDR3 is made up of 11 amino acids.

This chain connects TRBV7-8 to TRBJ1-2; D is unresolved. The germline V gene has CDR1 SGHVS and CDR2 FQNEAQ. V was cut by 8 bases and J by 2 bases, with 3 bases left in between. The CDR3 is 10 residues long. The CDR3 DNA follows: TGTGCCAGCGGGAACTATGGCTACACCTTC. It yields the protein CASGNYGYTF.

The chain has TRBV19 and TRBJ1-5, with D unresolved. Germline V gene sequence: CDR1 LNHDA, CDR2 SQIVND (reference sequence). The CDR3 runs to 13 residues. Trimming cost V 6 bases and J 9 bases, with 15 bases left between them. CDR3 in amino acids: CASSPNGIGPQHF. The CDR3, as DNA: TGTGCCAGTAGCCCGAACGGGATTGGGCCCCAGCATTTT. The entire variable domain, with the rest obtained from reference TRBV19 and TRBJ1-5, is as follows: DGGITQSPKYLFRKEGQNVTLSCEQNLNHDAMYWYRQDPGQGLRLIYYSQIVNDFQKGDIAEGYSVSREKKESFPLTVTSAQKNPTAFYLCASSPNGIGPQHFGDGTRLSIL.

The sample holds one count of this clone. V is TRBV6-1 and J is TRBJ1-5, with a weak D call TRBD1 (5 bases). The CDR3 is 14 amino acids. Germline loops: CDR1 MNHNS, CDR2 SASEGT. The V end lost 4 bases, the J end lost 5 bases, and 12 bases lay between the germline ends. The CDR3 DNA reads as TGTGCCAGCAGTGTTACAGGTCAGGATCAGCCCCAGCATTTT. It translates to CASSVTGQDQPQHF.

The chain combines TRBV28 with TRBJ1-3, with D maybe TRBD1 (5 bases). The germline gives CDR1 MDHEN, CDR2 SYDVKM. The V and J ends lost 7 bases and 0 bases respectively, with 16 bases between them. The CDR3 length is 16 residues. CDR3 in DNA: TGTGCCAGCACCAGCCCCGGGACTCGCTCTGGAAACACCATATATTTT. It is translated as CASTSPGTRSGNTIYF. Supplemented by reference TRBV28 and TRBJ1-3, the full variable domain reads DVKVTQSSRYLVKRTGEKVFLECVQDMDHENMFWYRQDPGLGLRLIYFSYDVKMKEKGDIPEGYSVSREKKERFSLILESASTNQTSMYLCASTSPGTRSGNTIYFGEGSWLTVV.

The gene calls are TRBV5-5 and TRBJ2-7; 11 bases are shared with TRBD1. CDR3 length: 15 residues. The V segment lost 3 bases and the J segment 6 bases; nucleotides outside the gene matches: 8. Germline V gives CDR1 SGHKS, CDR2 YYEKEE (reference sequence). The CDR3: CASSYRDRGEGEQYF. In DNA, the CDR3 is TGTGCCAGCAGCTACCGGGACAGGGGGGAGGGCGAGCAGTACTTC.

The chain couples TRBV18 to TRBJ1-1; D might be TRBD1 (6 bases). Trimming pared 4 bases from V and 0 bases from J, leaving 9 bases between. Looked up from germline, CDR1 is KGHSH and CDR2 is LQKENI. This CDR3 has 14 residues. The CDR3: CASSHGTMNTEAFF. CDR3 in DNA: TGTGCCAGCTCACACGGGACAATGAACACTGAAGCTTTCTTT.

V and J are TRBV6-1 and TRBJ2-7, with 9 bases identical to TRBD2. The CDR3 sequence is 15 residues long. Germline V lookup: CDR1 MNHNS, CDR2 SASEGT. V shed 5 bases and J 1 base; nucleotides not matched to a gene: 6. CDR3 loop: CASSPTSGDSYEQYF. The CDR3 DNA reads TGTGCCAGCAGTCCGACTAGCGGTGATTCCTACGAGCAGTACTTC.

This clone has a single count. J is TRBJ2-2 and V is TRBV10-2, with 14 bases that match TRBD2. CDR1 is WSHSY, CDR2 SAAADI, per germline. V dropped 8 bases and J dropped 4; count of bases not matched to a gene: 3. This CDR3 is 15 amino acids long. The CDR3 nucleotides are TGCGCCAGCTCGGGACTAGCGGGAGCCACCGGGGAGCTGTTTTTT. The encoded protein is CASSGLAGATGELFF.

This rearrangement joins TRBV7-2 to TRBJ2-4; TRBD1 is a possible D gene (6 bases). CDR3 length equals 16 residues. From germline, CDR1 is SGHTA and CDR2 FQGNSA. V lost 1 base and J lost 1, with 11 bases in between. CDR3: CASSLEGVGAKNIQYF. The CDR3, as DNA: TGTGCCAGCAGCTTAGAGGGGGTCGGCGCCAAAAACATTCAGTACTTC.

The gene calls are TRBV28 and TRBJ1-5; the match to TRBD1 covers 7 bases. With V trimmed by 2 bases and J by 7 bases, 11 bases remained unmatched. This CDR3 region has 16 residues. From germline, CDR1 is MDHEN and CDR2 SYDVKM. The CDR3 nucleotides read TGTGCCAGCAGTTTAATTAACGTAGGGGGCACCCAGCCCCAGCATTTT. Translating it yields CASSLINVGGTQPQHF.

The CDR3 sequence is CSVEGDTGYNEQFF. CDR3 DNA: TGCAGCGTTGAAGGGGATACAGGATACAATGAGCAGTTCTTC. The chain links TRBV29-1 to TRBJ2-1, with a possible D match to TRBD1 (5 bases). From germline, CDR1 is SQVTM and CDR2 ANQGSEA. V lost 1 base and J 4 bases, leaving 11 bases between the germline ends. The CDR3 contains 14 residues.

The CDR3 DNA reads TGTGCCAGCTCCCGTAGTTCGTCGGGCACCGGGGAGCTGTTTTTT. It codes for CASSRSSSGTGELFF. The chain recombines TRBV18 with TRBJ2-2; D not certain. The CDR3 length is 15 residues. The germline gives CDR1 KGHSH, CDR2 LQKENI. Trimming left V 6 bases short and J 4 bases short, with 15 bases between.

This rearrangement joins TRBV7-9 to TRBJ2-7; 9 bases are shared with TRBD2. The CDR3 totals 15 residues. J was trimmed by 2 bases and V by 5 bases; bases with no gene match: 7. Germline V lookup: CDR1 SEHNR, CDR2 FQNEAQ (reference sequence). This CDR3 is CASSTSVAGAYEQYF. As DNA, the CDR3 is TGTGCCAGCAGCACCTCGGTAGCGGGGGCCTACGAGCAGTACTTC.

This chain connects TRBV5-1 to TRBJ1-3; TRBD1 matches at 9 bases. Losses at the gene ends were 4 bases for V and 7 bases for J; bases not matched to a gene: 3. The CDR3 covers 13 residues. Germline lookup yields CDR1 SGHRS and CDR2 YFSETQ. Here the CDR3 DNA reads TGCGCCAGCAGCCCCGGGACAGGGAACACCATATATTTT. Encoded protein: CASSPGTGNTIYF.

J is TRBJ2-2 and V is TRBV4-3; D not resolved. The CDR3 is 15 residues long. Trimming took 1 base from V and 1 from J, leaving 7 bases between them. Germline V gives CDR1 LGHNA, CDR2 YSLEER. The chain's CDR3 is CASSQAPENTGELFF. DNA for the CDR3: TGCGCCAGCAGCCAAGCCCCAGAGAACACCGGGGAGCTGTTTTTT.